These 24 T cell receptor beta chains share one sample of origin, sequenced in a study of vaccination effects on CD4 cells after COVID-19. No antigen has been identified for these receptors. The protocol was immunoSEQ multiplex PCR, while the TCRdb copy is restricted to in-frame clones and leaves out a portion. Here the sample spans approximately 44,000 clones, under 85% being singletons. ViraFEST assay sequencing came after antigen-specific CD4+ T cells were expanded with viral peptide pools. Subsequent to a culture period of 10 to 11 days, CD4+ T cells were isolated. Negative nucleocapsid antibody tests before and after vaccination confirmed no previous SARS-CoV-2 infection. The sample consisted of CD4+ T cells from PBMCs cultured with HCoV-NL63 spike peptides, taken before COVID-19 vaccination. These TCRs come from a human donor who received a COVID-19 vaccine.

This clone was recorded once. The gene calls are TRBV6-5 and TRBJ2-7; TRBD1 aligns across 7 bases. This CDR3 is 14 amino acids long. The germline gives CDR1 MNHEY, CDR2 SVGAGI. The V and J ends lost 7 bases and 2 bases, in that order; junction bases with no gene match: 8. CDR3 bases: TGTGCCAGCACATCCGGGACAGCTCCCTACGAGCAGTACGTC. It yields the protein CASTSGTAPYEQYV.

V usage is TRBV18 and J usage is TRBJ1-1, with a possible D match to TRBD1 (6 bases). This CDR3 has 15 residues. V lost 2 bases and J 1 base, leaving 11 bases between the germline ends. Germline V gives CDR1 KGHSH, CDR2 LQKENI. CDR3 sequence reads: CASSPTGTKNTEAFF. As DNA, the CDR3 is TGTGCCAGCTCACCAACAGGGACAAAGAACACTGAAGCTTTCTTT.

This chain connects TRBV4-1 to TRBJ1-4; 7 bases map to TRBD1. The ends lost 4 bases at V and 4 bases at J; junction bases unmatched: 6. The V gene's germline CDR1 is MGHRA and CDR2 YSYEKL. The CDR3 covers 15 residues. CDR3 sequence: CASSPWTGYNEKLFF. The CDR3 DNA sequence: TGCGCCAGCAGCCCTTGGACAGGTTATAATGAAAAACTGTTTTTT.

This sequence joins TRBV28 and TRBJ1-1; tentatively, D is TRBD1 (6 bases). V lost 2 bases and J lost 14, with 18 bases in between. Germline V gene sequence: CDR1 MDHEN, CDR2 SYDVKM. This CDR3 has 13 residues. CDR3 protein: CASSLPKTGSLFF. The CDR3 DNA reads TGTGCCAGCAGTTTACCTAAAACAGGGAGTCTGTTCTTT.

V is TRBV18 and J is TRBJ1-3; a possible D gene is TRBD1 (5 bases). CDR3 length: 14 residues. CDR1 is KGHSH and CDR2 is LQKENI in the germline V gene. The germline V and J ends were trimmed by 3 bases and 3 bases, with 9 bases remaining between them. DNA for the CDR3: TGTGCCAGCTCACCCGCAGGGAGTGGAAACACCATATATTTT. Translation gives CASSPAGSGNTIYF.

The chain joins TRBV5-5 to TRBJ2-1; no reliable D call. This CDR3 comprises 16 residues. Deletions cut 1 base from V and 6 bases from J, with 17 bases between. In germline, CDR1 is SGHKS, CDR2 YYEKEE (reference sequence). CDR3 region: CASSLLRVGSGNEQFF. The CDR3 coding sequence is TGTGCCAGCAGCTTGTTGCGCGTAGGGTCGGGCAATGAGCAGTTCTTC.

This clone showed up just a few times. The rearrangement uses TRBV6-1 and TRBJ1-5, with 7 bases identical to TRBD1. Germline CDR1 MNHNS, CDR2 SASEGT. The CDR3 runs to 17 residues. With 2 bases clipped from V and 3 bases from J, the junction kept 10 bases outside the gene matches. The CDR3 DNA reads as TGTGCCAGCAGTGAATTCGGGACAGAGGTTGACAATCAGCCCCAGCATTTT. It yields the protein CASSEFGTEVDNQPQHF.

A few counts support this clone. The chain is built from TRBV7-2 and TRBJ1-1, with D possibly TRBD1 on 6 matching bases. The CDR3 spans 15 residues. Trimming removed 5 bases from V and 5 bases from J, with 18 bases in between. Germline assignment: CDR1 SGHTA and CDR2 FQGNSA. The CDR3 reads CASSPSTGPGTEAFF. In DNA form, the CDR3 reads TGTGCCAGCAGCCCGAGCACAGGGCCAGGGACTGAAGCTTTCTTT. The full variable domain, completed using reference TRBV7-2 and TRBJ1-1, is GAGVSQSPSNKVTEKGKDVELRCDPISGHTALYWYRQSLGQGLEFLIYFQGNSAPDKSGLPSDRFSAERTGGSVSTLTIQRTQQEDSAVYLCASSPSTGPGTEAFFGQGTRLTVV.

The gene calls are TRBV9 and TRBJ1-6; D gene uncertain. The length of the CDR3 is 15 residues. Deletions cut 0 bases from V and 7 bases from J, with 11 bases between. Germline CDR1 reads SGDLS; CDR2 reads YYNGEE. The CDR3 loop is CASSVDDPLNSPLHF. The CDR3, as DNA: TGTGCCAGCAGCGTAGACGACCCCCTCAATTCACCCCTCCACTTT.

The chain combines TRBV19 with TRBJ1-5, with D unresolved. Looked up from germline, CDR1 is LNHDA and CDR2 is SQIVND (reference sequence). The CDR3 has 12 residues. V was shortened by 5 bases and J by 5 bases, with 7 bases between the two germline ends. This CDR3 reads CASSPLDQPQHF. The CDR3 region has the DNA TGTGCCAGTAGTCCCCTCGATCAGCCCCAGCATTTT. Combining the CDR3 with reference TRBV19 and TRBJ1-5 gives the whole variable domain DGGITQSPKYLFRKEGQNVTLSCEQNLNHDAMYWYRQDPGQGLRLIYYSQIVNDFQKGDIAEGYSVSREKKESFPLTVTSAQKNPTAFYLCASSPLDQPQHFGDGTRLSIL.

The rearrangement uses TRBV2 and TRBJ2-1; 7 bases match TRBD1. CDR3 length equals 14 residues. Germline-derived CDR1 and CDR2 are SNHLY and FYNNEI. The V gene end was trimmed by 7 bases and the J gene end by 4 bases; junction bases not matched to a gene: 7. The CDR3 spells CASTRDSNYNEQFF. In DNA, the CDR3 is TGTGCCAGCACCCGGGACAGCAATTACAATGAGCAGTTCTTC. Full variable domain (remainder filled in from reference TRBV2 and TRBJ2-1): EPEVTQTPSHQVTQMGQEVILRCVPISNHLYFYWYRQILGQKVEFLVSFYNNEISEKSEIFDDQFSVERPDGSNFTLKIRSTKLEDSAMYFCASTRDSNYNEQFFGPGTRLTVL.

This chain links TRBV19 with TRBJ1-1; 12 nucleotides line up with TRBD1. Germline loops: CDR1 LNHDA, CDR2 SQIVND (reference sequence). The CDR3 is 14 residues long. Unmatched junction bases numbered 10, after V lost 9 bases and J lost 8 bases. CDR3 sequence: CASLKGQGASEAFF. The DNA of the CDR3 is TGTGCCAGCTTAAAGGGACAGGGGGCTTCCGAAGCTTTCTTT. Drawing the rest from reference TRBV19 and TRBJ1-1, the complete variable domain is DGGITQSPKYLFRKEGQNVTLSCEQNLNHDAMYWYRQDPGQGLRLIYYSQIVNDFQKGDIAEGYSVSREKKESFPLTVTSAQKNPTAFYLCASLKGQGASEAFFGQGTRLTVV.

The genes are TRBV5-6 and TRBJ1-3; 8 nucleotides line up with TRBD1. The CDR3 consists of 13 residues. Germline V gene sequence: CDR1 SGHDT, CDR2 YYEEEE. Losses at the gene ends were 5 bases for V and 4 bases for J; bases not matched to a gene: 2. CDR3 nucleotide sequence: TGTGCCAGCAGTTGGGACAGGGGAAACACCATATATTTT. Protein product: CASSWDRGNTIYF.

The rearrangement links TRBV18 to TRBJ1-6; tentatively, D is TRBD1 (5 bases). Germline V lookup: CDR1 KGHSH, CDR2 LQKENI. This CDR3 has 16 residues. V lost 6 bases, J lost 0 bases, and 12 bases lay in between. CDR3 bases: TGTGCCAGCTCTCACGACGGGGCCTCCTATAATTCACCCCTCCACTTT. This sequence encodes CASSHDGASYNSPLHF.

The gene calls are TRBV15 and TRBJ2-1, with D perhaps matching TRBD1 or TRBD2 (6 bases each). Trimming left V 10 bases short and J 7 bases short, with 20 bases between. Germline V gene lookup returns CDR1 LNHNV and CDR2 YYDKDF (reference sequence). The CDR3 length is 14 residues. The CDR3 here is CASDGGRVLNEQFF. In DNA form, the CDR3 reads TGTGCCAGCGACGGGGGCAGGGTACTAAATGAGCAGTTCTTC.

The genes are TRBV3-1 (or the pseudogene TRBV3-2) and TRBJ1-1; TRBD1 matches at 7 bases. The CDR3 has 14 residues. Germline trimming cut 4 bases from V and 2 bases from J; bases unmatched to any gene: 4. Germline CDR1 is LGHDT and CDR2 is YNNKEL (reference sequence). The CDR3: CASSRRQGNTEAFF. DNA for the CDR3: TGTGCCAGCAGCCGGAGACAGGGAAACACTGAAGCTTTCTTT.

This clone was observed once. The V call is TRBV25-1, the J call TRBJ1-3; D uncertain. In germline, CDR1 is MGHDK, CDR2 SYGVNS. The CDR3 covers 14 residues. Trimming removed 3 bases at V and 0 bases at J, with 6 bases between. CDR3 nucleotides: TGTGCCAGCAGTGATTCCGTCTCTGGAAACACCATATATTTT. It specifies CASSDSVSGNTIYF.

The V gene is TRBV7-2, the J gene TRBJ1-1; 7 positions agree with TRBD1. Unmatched junction bases numbered 10, after V lost 5 bases and J lost 10 bases. The CDR3 has 13 residues. The germline V gene encodes CDR1 SGHTA and CDR2 FQGNSA. The CDR3 here is CASSLNQGVGAFF. DNA of the CDR3: TGTGCCAGCAGCCTAAATCAGGGGGTTGGAGCTTTCTTT. The variable domain in full, completed from reference TRBV7-2 and TRBJ1-1, reads GAGVSQSPSNKVTEKGKDVELRCDPISGHTALYWYRQSLGQGLEFLIYFQGNSAPDKSGLPSDRFSAERTGGSVSTLTIQRTQQEDSAVYLCASSLNQGVGAFFGQGTRLTVV.

This chain joins TRBV28 and TRBJ2-2, with 10 bases that match TRBD1. CDR3 length: 17 residues. With V trimmed by 5 bases and J by 0 bases, 6 bases remained unmatched. Germline CDR1 reads MDHEN; CDR2 reads SYDVKM. The CDR3 spells CASSLGQGRANTGELFF. CDR3 in DNA: TGTGCCAGCAGTCTGGGACAGGGGCGAGCGAACACCGGGGAGCTGTTTTTT.

This clone came up once. This chain joins TRBV29-1 and TRBJ2-7; TRBD1 might be the D (7 bases). The V end was cut by 5 bases, the J end by 6 bases, with 11 bases between. The CDR3 runs to 11 residues. Germline V gene lookup returns CDR1 SQVTM and CDR2 ANQGSEA. The CDR3 DNA follows: TGCAGCGTTAACAGGGGAGGCGAGCAGTACGTC. Translated: CSVNRGGEQYV.

V usage is TRBV30 and J usage is TRBJ2-3; 7 positions match TRBD2. The germline V gene encodes CDR1 GTSNPN and CDR2 SVGIG (reference sequence). V was pared by 0 bases and J by 6 bases, with 6 bases of the junction left unmatched. The CDR3 covers 14 residues. CDR3 DNA: TGTGCCTGGAGTGTCATGCGGGGGTCGGATACGCAGTATTTT. Its translation: CAWSVMRGSDTQYF.

This clone was picked up one time. The chain uses TRBV6-5 and TRBJ1-2; D not certain. The CDR3 contains 14 residues. Germline V lookup: CDR1 MNHEY, CDR2 SVGAGI. The V and J ends lost 0 bases and 6 bases respectively, with 11 bases between them. DNA for the CDR3: TGTGCCAGCAGTTACTCGCAGGCAGTGAATGGCTACACCTTC. It yields the protein CASSYSQAVNGYTF.

CDR3 DNA: TGTGCCAGCAGCAACTTCGGACAGGGCGGTGAGCAGTACGTC. This translates into CASSNFGQGGEQYV. The gene calls are TRBV6-2 or TRBV6-3 and TRBJ2-7, with 8 nucleotides matching TRBD1. This CDR3 comprises 14 residues. Germline CDR1 is MNHEY and CDR2 is SVGEGT. J lost 7 bases, V lost 6 bases, and 11 bases had no gene match.

The chain links TRBV6-5 to TRBJ2-7; perhaps TRBD2 as D (6 bases). Germline CDR1 reads MNHEY; CDR2 reads SVGAGI. Trimming stripped 6 bases from V and 4 bases from J, with 16 bases between. CDR3 length: 14 amino acids. The CDR3 is CASSPGVARYEQYV. CDR3 nucleotides: TGTGCCAGCAGCCCGGGGGTCGCCCGATACGAGCAGTACGTC.